These 5 T cell receptor beta chains originate from one sample sequenced in a study of cytomegalovirus exposure and HLA in healthy donors. The PCR had 60 Vbeta and 13 Jbeta primers. Assay: immunoSEQ multiplex PCR; the TCRdb copy retains only in-frame clones and omits some. The data show some 180,000 clones, with around 88% seen just once and 1.7% held by the top ten. Sequences were obtained from PBMCs. The receptors were sampled from a man in his forties in good health and CMV-seropositive.

This clone has more than one count but fewer than ten. The V call is TRBV6-1, the J call TRBJ1-1, with 9 bases fitting TRBD1. Germline CDR1 MNHNS, CDR2 SASEGT. Unmatched junction bases numbered 7, after V lost 8 bases and J lost 3 bases. The CDR3 extends over 14 amino acids. This CDR3 reads CASGTGWKDTEAFF. The CDR3 nucleotides are TGTGCCAGCGGGACAGGGTGGAAGGACACTGAAGCTTTCTTT.

J is TRBJ2-7 and V is TRBV7-2, with D possibly matching TRBD1 (6 bases). The ends were cut back, 3 bases at V and 6 bases at J, with 15 bases in the middle. The CDR3 totals 14 residues. Germline CDR1 SGHTA, CDR2 FQGNSA. CDR3 protein: CASSFGRQAGEQYF. Written as DNA, the CDR3 is TGTGCCAGCAGCTTCGGGCGACAGGCCGGCGAGCAGTACTTC.

The chain is built from TRBV28 and TRBJ1-1; D is possibly TRBD1 (6 bases). Germline-derived CDR1 and CDR2 are MDHEN and SYDVKM. V gave up 2 bases and J gave up 1 base, with 11 bases separating them. There are 15 residues in the CDR3. The CDR3 nucleotides read TGTGCCAGCAGTTTAGCGGCAGGGGAGAACACTGAAGCTTTCTTT. This sequence encodes CASSLAAGENTEAFF.

This sequence joins TRBV5-4 and TRBJ1-5; D call uncertain. With 4 bases removed from V and 0 bases from J, the gap between germline ends came to 11 bases. The CDR3 covers 15 residues. Looked up from germline, CDR1 is SGHNT and CDR2 is YYREEE (reference sequence). The CDR3 nucleotides read TGTGCCAGCAGCAAAGCAGAGGATAGCAATCAGCCCCAGCATTTT. This sequence encodes CASSKAEDSNQPQHF.

The chain joins TRBV5-1 to TRBJ2-1; 10 nucleotides agree with TRBD2. The V gene's germline CDR1 is SGHRS and CDR2 YFSETQ. V trimming: 3 bases; J trimming: 8 bases; junction bases outside the gene matches: 8. The CDR3 loop spans 15 amino acids. CDR3 sequence: CASSSQQAGGDEQFF. The CDR3 coding sequence is TGCGCCAGCAGCTCCCAACAAGCGGGAGGGGATGAGCAGTTCTTC.